The 21 T cell receptor beta chains in this list originate from one sample, sequenced in a study of cytomegalovirus exposure and HLA in healthy donors. Researchers ran the PCR with 60 Vbeta and 13 Jbeta primers. The protocol was immunoSEQ multiplex PCR, while the TCRdb copy is restricted to in-frame clones and leaves out a portion. The repertoire has 100,000 or so clones, about three fifths of them found once; the top ten carry 5.5%. The specimen sequenced was PBMCs. These receptors all come from a woman between 25 and 40 years old in good health and CMV-seropositive.

CDR3 DNA: TGCGCCAGCAGCCAAAATCCCCAAGAGACCCAGTACTTC. It is translated as CASSQNPQETQYF. The V call is TRBV5-1, the J call TRBJ2-5; D is uncertain. The CDR3 sequence is 13 residues long. Germline loops: CDR1 SGHRS, CDR2 YFSETQ. The V end was cut by 4 bases, the J end by 1 base, with 8 bases between.

The chain links TRBV18 to TRBJ2-7; 8 nucleotides agree with TRBD1. Germline V lookup: CDR1 KGHSH, CDR2 LQKENI. This CDR3 comprises 14 residues. V lost 4 bases and J lost 3; bases outside the gene matches: 5. The CDR3 DNA follows: TGTGCCAGCTCACTGGGACAGGTCGACTACGAGCAGTACTTC. It codes for CASSLGQVDYEQYF.

This chain uses TRBV7-2 with TRBJ2-5, with 8 bases that match TRBD2. The closer fit of TRBJ2-7 to the DNA end suggests the J call may be wrong. In germline, CDR1 is SGHTA, CDR2 FQGNSA. The CDR3 contains 15 residues. Here the CDR3 reads CASSRTSGGEYEQYF. CDR3 nucleotides: TGTGCCAGCAGCCGTACCTCGGGGGGGGAATACGAGCAGTACTTC.

This chain connects TRBV5-1 to TRBJ1-1, with a tentative D call TRBD1 (6 bases). Per germline, CDR1 SGHRS and CDR2 YFSETQ. Trimming took off 4 bases at V and 2 bases at J, with 18 bases between the two ends. CDR3 length: 16 residues. CDR3: CASSTRGGEGNTEAFF. The CDR3 DNA follows: TGCGCCAGCAGCACCCGGGGGGGCGAAGGAAACACTGAAGCTTTCTTT.

The chain carries TRBV25-1 and TRBJ2-7; TRBD1 aligns across 7 bases. V gave up 10 bases and J gave up 4 bases; unmatched junction bases: 16. The CDR3 totals 15 residues. Per germline, CDR1 MGHDK and CDR2 SYGVNS. CDR3 bases: TGTGCCACCGCAGCTGAATCGACAGGGTTATACGAGCAGTACTTC. It yields the protein CATAAESTGLYEQYF.

This chain links TRBV5-1 with TRBJ2-1, with a tentative D call TRBD2 (5 bases). V was pared by 3 bases and J by 3 bases, with 10 bases between. This CDR3 has 14 residues. Germline CDR1 SGHRS, CDR2 YFSETQ. In DNA, the CDR3 is TGCGCCAGCAGCTATTCGGGATTCTACAATGAGCAGTTCTTC. This encodes CASSYSGFYNEQFF.

This clone has more than one count but fewer than ten. V usage is TRBV5-1 and J usage is TRBJ2-1; 8 bases are a match to TRBD2. Germline values: CDR1 SGHRS, CDR2 YFSETQ. After removal of 6 bases from V and 3 bases from J, the junction contained 5 bases not matched to a gene. The CDR3 has 14 amino acids. CDR3 coding DNA: TGCGCCAGCATGTCCGGGACTAGCTACAATGAGCAGTTCTTC. Translating it yields CASMSGTSYNEQFF.

V usage is TRBV5-3 and J usage is TRBJ2-7; TRBD1 matches 11 bases. TRBV5-3 has ORF status, its function being uncertain. The CDR3 has 14 amino acids. V lost 0 bases to trimming and J lost 5 bases; unmatched junction nucleotides: 1. Here the CDR3 DNA reads TGTGCCAGAAGCTTGGGGGGACAGGGGGACGAGCAGTACTTC. The encoded protein is CARSLGGQGDEQYF.

This rearrangement joins TRBV4-1 to TRBJ2-1; the match to TRBD2 covers 7 bases. The CDR3 spans 16 residues. The germline V gene has CDR1 MGHRA and CDR2 YSYEKL. Germline trimming cut 2 bases from V and 6 bases from J; bases unmatched to any gene: 10. DNA of the CDR3: TGCGCCAGCAGCCAATGGCTAGCGGACCCGATCAATGAGCAGTTCTTC. This encodes CASSQWLADPINEQFF.

This clone was counted a single time. The rearrangement uses TRBV7-2 and TRBJ2-2, with a possible D match to TRBD2 (6 bases). CDR1 is SGHTA, CDR2 FQGNSA, per germline. The CDR3 is made up of 16 amino acids. V lost 5 bases and J lost 5, with 18 bases in between. The CDR3: CASSPLNSGRTGELFF. The DNA of the CDR3 is TGTGCCAGCAGCCCACTAAATTCGGGGAGGACCGGGGAGCTGTTTTTT.

V is TRBV18 and J is TRBJ2-7; TRBD1 aligns across 9 bases. CDR3 length: 15 residues. Trimming at V came to 3 bases and at J to 0 bases, leaving 3 bases not matched to a gene. CDR1 is KGHSH and CDR2 is LQKENI in the germline V gene. CDR3 sequence: CASSPGTGSSYEQYF. For the CDR3, the DNA is TGTGCCAGCTCACCCGGGACAGGGAGCTCCTACGAGCAGTACTTC.

This chain links TRBV6-1 with TRBJ2-2; 7 nucleotides line up with TRBD1. Germline V gene lookup returns CDR1 MNHNS and CDR2 SASEGT. The ends lost 4 bases at V and 5 bases at J; junction bases unmatched: 10. This CDR3 is built from 16 residues. For the CDR3, the DNA is TGTGCCAGCAGTGTTGATTCCAGGGGGTCAACCGGGGAGCTGTTTTTT. This sequence encodes CASSVDSRGSTGELFF.

V usage is TRBV6-1 and J usage is TRBJ2-3, with 8 bases identical to TRBD2. Germline CDR1 MNHNS, CDR2 SASEGT. This CDR3 comprises 17 residues. V lost 3 bases and J lost 0; bases outside the gene matches: 8. The CDR3 is CASSDRTSRGSTDTQYF. DNA for the CDR3: TGTGCCAGCAGTGATCGGACTAGCCGGGGGAGCACAGATACGCAGTATTTT.

This clone has a handful of counts. This chain joins TRBV5-5 and TRBJ2-5, with D possibly matching TRBD1 (5 bases). The CDR3 is 16 residues long. The ends were cut back, 0 bases at V and 5 bases at J, with 17 bases in the middle. Germline V lookup: CDR1 SGHKS, CDR2 YYEKEE (reference sequence). CDR3 residues: CASSLVVGASGETQYF. DNA of the CDR3: TGTGCCAGCAGCTTGGTCGTAGGGGCCTCCGGGGAGACCCAGTACTTC.

V and J are TRBV2 and TRBJ2-7, with 8 bases identical to TRBD1. The CDR3 runs to 14 residues. Unmatched junction bases numbered 8, after V lost 7 bases and J lost 3 bases. CDR1 SNHLY and CDR2 FYNNEI come from the germline V gene. CDR3 in amino acids: CASTSGTGHYEQYF. In DNA form, the CDR3 reads TGTGCCAGCACCTCCGGGACAGGTCACTACGAGCAGTACTTC.

The chain is built from TRBV6-5 and TRBJ1-2, with 8 bases matching TRBD1. The CDR3 extends over 14 amino acids. After removal of 5 bases from V and 2 bases from J, the junction contained 4 bases not matched to a gene. Looked up from germline, CDR1 is MNHEY and CDR2 is SVGAGI. CDR3 in DNA: TGTGCCAGCAGTCGGACAGGGACCAACTATGGCTACACCTTC. This translates into CASSRTGTNYGYTF.

The V and J genes are TRBV18 and TRBJ1-1; 8 bases fit TRBD1. Germline V CDR1 and CDR2: KGHSH, LQKENI. The J segment lost 4 bases and the V segment lost 4 bases, leaving 5 bases of the junction unmatched. The CDR3 length is 14 residues. The CDR3 DNA reads as TGTGCCAGCTCACTTCAGGGGGCCCGCACTGAAGCTTTCTTT. Residues: CASSLQGARTEAFF.

The chain combines TRBV7-9 with TRBJ2-2; D may be TRBD2 (5 bases). V shed 0 bases and J shed 3 bases, with 8 bases lying between them. The CDR3 length is 15 residues. The V gene's germline CDR1 is SEHNR and CDR2 FQNEAQ (reference sequence). CDR3 sequence reads: CASSLAAGDTGELFF. The DNA of the CDR3 is TGTGCCAGCAGCTTAGCGGCCGGGGACACCGGGGAGCTGTTTTTT. The full variable domain, rest sourced from reference TRBV7-9 and TRBJ2-2, is DTGVSQNPRHKITKRGQNVTFRCDPISEHNRLYWYRQTLGQGPEFLTYFQNEAQLEKSRLLSDRFSAERPKGSFSTLEIQRTEQGDSAMYLCASSLAAGDTGELFFGEGSRLTVL.

This clone occurred a few times. V is TRBV14 and J is TRBJ1-2; TRBD1 agrees at 12 bases. The CDR3 is 13 residues long. Germline V CDR1 and CDR2: SGHDN, FVKESK. Trimming cost V 4 bases and J 10 bases; bases outside gene matches: 4. CDR3: CASSRDRGLVYTF. Written as DNA, the CDR3 is TGTGCCAGCAGCCGGGACAGGGGGCTCGTCTACACCTTC.

In regard to this clone: Other DNA sequences within the sample encode an identical CDR3. The rearrangement links TRBV5-1 to TRBJ2-2; D is unclear. The CDR3 sequence is 14 residues long. The V and J ends lost 0 bases and 0 bases respectively, with 3 bases between them. The germline V gene encodes CDR1 SGHRS and CDR2 YFSETQ. The CDR3 loop is CASSLDTNTGELFF. The CDR3 DNA follows: TGCGCCAGCAGCTTGGACACGAACACCGGGGAGCTGTTTTTT.

The V and J genes are TRBV18 and TRBJ2-2; D might be TRBD1 (6 bases). There are 15 residues in the CDR3. Germline CDR1 KGHSH, CDR2 LQKENI. The V and J ends lost 4 bases and 2 bases respectively, with 11 bases between them. The CDR3 sequence: CASSQDRPNTGELFF. In nucleotides, the CDR3 is TGTGCCAGCTCACAAGACAGGCCCAACACCGGGGAGCTGTTTTTT.